This T cell receptor beta chain was identified during a study of response to subunit inactivated influenza vaccine. Study-wide results and caveats: Authors proposed each seasonal influenza vaccination draws in few new T cells.

TCRdb reprocessed the RT-PCR reads via MiXCR and lists one record per CDR3 protein. The profile shows approximately 730,000 distinct CDR3 sequences, more than 11% of them singletons. This clonotype was counted many times. The antigen is unknown. Germline V gene data show CDR1 as LGHNA and CDR2 as YSLEER. There are 16 residues in the CDR3. The V segment lost 0 bases and the J segment 9 bases; nucleotides outside the gene matches: 7. This sequence originates from a man between 45 and 60 years old who received an inactivated influenza vaccine. The chain couples TRBV4-3 to TRBJ2-1; 11 bases line up with TRBD1. Sequencing was performed on PBMCs from blood, taken 14 days before vaccination. CDR3 residues: CASSQDLGQGAGEQFF. The CDR3 nucleotides read TGCGCCAGCAGCCAAGATCTAGGACAGGGGGCAGGTGAGCAGTTCTTC.